This TCR beta chain was captured in a study of OX40 agonist ivuxolimab in advanced cancers. Study information: Each patient was given ivuxolimab into a vein every 2 weeks, at 0.01 to 10 mg/kg.

Points from the study as a whole: More expanded clones were found, on average, in CD8+ than in CD4+ T cells.

The data were produced by immunoSEQ multiplex PCR, yet TCRdb's version contains in-frame clones alone and is incomplete. Of fewer than 25,000 clones in the sample, roughly 86% were seen once. This CDR3 contains 14 residues. V lost 5 bases, J lost 8 bases, and 16 bases lay in between. Germline V lookup: CDR1 SEHNR, CDR2 FQNEAQ (reference sequence). With autoimmune disease history or systemic immunosuppression, patients were excluded. On cycle 4 day 1 and cycle 7 day 1, as well as at baseline, blood was sampled. As to this clone: The antigen is unknown.

The V gene is TRBV7-9, the J gene TRBJ1-5; D gene ambiguous. The sequenced sample was CD4+ or CD8+ T cells sorted from blood, obtained in a trial of the OX40 agonist ivuxolimab. The receptor was isolated from an adult with an advanced solid tumor such as melanoma, head and neck, liver or kidney cancer. The CDR3 nucleotides are TGTGCCAGCAGCCCCCCGTGGGGTGTTAAGCCCCAGCATTTT. Translated, it gives CASSPPWGVKPQHF. The variable domain in full, completed from reference TRBV7-9 and TRBJ1-5, reads DTGVSQNPRHKITKRGQNVTFRCDPISEHNRLYWYRQTLGQGPEFLTYFQNEAQLEKSRLLSDRFSAERPKGSFSTLEIQRTEQGDSAMYLCASSPPWGVKPQHFGDGTRLSIL.